This T cell receptor beta chain derives from a study of PD-1 blockade in classical Hodgkin lymphoma. TCRdb's copy holds only in-frame clones and misses some; the assay was immunoSEQ multiplex PCR. In the table there are about 13,000 clones, roughly 75% of which are singletons. Trimming at V came to 7 bases and at J to 5 bases, leaving 3 bases not matched to a gene. The CDR3 has 12 amino acids. CDR1 SNHLY and CDR2 FYNNEI come from the germline V gene. All patients experienced relapse after autologous stem cell transplantation, and brentuximab vedotin exposure was variable. This clone was counted once. The V gene is TRBV2, the J gene TRBJ2-5; 8 bases fit TRBD2. The receptor was derived from a human donor with classical Hodgkin lymphoma. Material: peripheral blood mononuclear cells (PBMCs), obtained at baseline. The CDR3 reads CASKRLAETQYF. The CDR3, as DNA: TGTGCCAGCAAAAGACTAGCGGAGACCCAGTACTTC.